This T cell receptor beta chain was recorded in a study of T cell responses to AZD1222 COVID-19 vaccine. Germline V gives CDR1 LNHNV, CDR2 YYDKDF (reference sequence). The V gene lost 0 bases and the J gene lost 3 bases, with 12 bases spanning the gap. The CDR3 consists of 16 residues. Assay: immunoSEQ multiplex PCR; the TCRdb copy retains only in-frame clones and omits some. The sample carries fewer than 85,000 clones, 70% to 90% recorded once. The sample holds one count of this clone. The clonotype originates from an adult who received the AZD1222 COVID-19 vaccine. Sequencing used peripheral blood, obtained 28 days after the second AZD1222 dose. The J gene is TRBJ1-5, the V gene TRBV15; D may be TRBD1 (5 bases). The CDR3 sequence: CATSRDQAGLNQPQHF. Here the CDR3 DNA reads TGTGCCACCAGCAGAGATCAGGCAGGGCTCAATCAGCCCCAGCATTTT.